The clone carrying this T cell receptor beta chain was counted a few times. These data come from a study of T cells in Graves' hyperthyroidism and ophthalmopathy. Amplification yielded TCR beta CDR3 regions, with RNA transcripts as the source. First-round RT-PCR of the TCR CDR3 relied on the HTBI primer set. TCRdb fed the multiplex PCR reads into MiXCR, producing one record per CDR3 protein. Altogether around 420,000 distinct CDR3 sequences are present, around 16% being singletons, with the ten largest covering about 14%. This receptor was obtained from a woman aged 18-35 years with Graves' hyperthyroidism. The sample taken for sequencing was blood.

CDR3 nucleotide sequence: TGCAGTGCTAGATCGGGGCTAGCGGGGGGCGCAGATACGCAGTATTTT. Its protein product is CSARSGLAGGADTQYF. The chain combines TRBV20-1 with TRBJ2-3; 11 bases line up with TRBD2. V was pared by 2 bases and J by 4 bases, with 8 bases of the junction left unmatched. The germline V gene has CDR1 DFQATT and CDR2 SNEGSKA (reference sequence). CDR3 length: 16 amino acids.